The sequence of this T cell receptor (beta chain) was determined in a study of blood T cell repertoires in COVID-19. Study summary: Some COVID-19 samples were acute and others convalescent; all came from the United States, Italy and Spain.

The V gene's germline CDR1 is ENHRY and CDR2 SYGVKD. V shed 7 bases, J shed 6 bases, and the junction held 6 bases outside the gene matches. This CDR3 spans 14 amino acids. Only in-frame clones appear in the TCRdb table, and some are missing; sequencing was by immunoSEQ multiplex PCR. The table includes some 24,000 clones, around 86% detected once. The origin of this receptor is a man between 45 and 60 years old with active COVID-19. V gene TRBV10-3 combines with J gene TRBJ2-1; 10 bases agree with TRBD1. The sequenced sample consisted of peripheral blood. Here the CDR3 reads CAIKDRGEINEQFF. CDR3 DNA sequence: TGTGCCATCAAGGACAGGGGGGAGATCAATGAGCAGTTCTTC.